This TCR beta chain was profiled in a study of identifying expanded T cells in peripheral blood (dated by TCRdb to the late 2010s). Turning to the overall study: Technical replicates were generated by sequencing separate aliquots of the same genomic DNA pool, and four replicates were compared pairwise.

The germline V gene (reference sequence) sets CDR1 to WNHNN and CDR2 to SYGVQD. V trim: 4 bases; J trim: 9 bases; unmatched bases: 5. There are 13 amino acids in the CDR3, from cysteine to phenylalanine inclusive. Kept here is only the CDR3 DNA, which spans 39 bases and is read in frame from base 1. No immune events such as infections were documented for the healthy donors during the collection period. Time-dependent variance in a beta-binomial model of T-cell clone differential abundance was calibrated using healthy-donor blood repertoires as a training cohort. There were some ten healthy donors in the training cohort, of whom 3 were female and 7 were male. Donor ages ranged from 29 to 64 years, with an average of 43 years. Obtained from a commercial supplier, whole blood was collected from each healthy donor at three time points set two to three weeks apart. For immunosequencing, genomic DNA was extracted from whole blood that had not been sorted.

With respect to this clone: This clone's antigen is unknown. No per-base quality is available; no much larger clone lies one base away.

The immunoSEQ Assay, which relies on bias-controlled multiplex PCR amplification of genomic DNA, was used to profile TCRbeta CDR3 regions. The original pipeline was this. To quantify the absolute abundance of each unique TCRbeta CDR3 region, the sequences were collapsed and filtered. Two models were used to test differential abundance: a binomial model (Fisher-equivalent) and a beta-binomial model that adds time-dependent variance fitted from healthy donors. Any clone with fewer than 5 combined templates was excluded, and a clone was called differentially abundant if its Benjamini-Hochberg FDR was below 0.01. Beta-binomial variance was modeled as a function of total template count across the two samples using the form v = (b*log(k)+a)^2. In its TCRdb copy, this immuneACCESS table keeps in-frame sequences only and misses some clones. Where compared with another copy, unresolved V genes explain less than half of these, and the others have no known cause. For V, J and clone size, that table is used; D and trimming come from the DNA. The sample records under 150,000 clones, 86% of which are singletons. Roughly 8% of the sample belongs to the ten largest clones.

Broad study findings and their caveats: It was expected by the authors that biological variance in healthy repertoires might increase further over much longer intervals, such as months to years. The binomial model flagged approximately 1.2 differentially abundant clones between technical replicates, compared with 15 to 17 over about 2 weeks and 19 over around 4 weeks. In all healthy donors, the variance in clone template counts between samples taken two weeks apart rose significantly as total template count increased. The beta-binomial model significantly reduced the number of clones called differentially abundant and the false-positive rate across all healthy-donor time intervals.

Recombination joined TRBV10-1 with TRBJ2-1, and 8 junctional nucleotides match TRBD2. Specimen: blood. The TCR sequence derives from a person aged 18 to 75 in good health. The nucleotide sequence is given as TGCGCCAGCAGTGCCGGGAGGGTATCTGAGCAGTTCTTC. This encodes CASSAGRVSEQFF.